This T cell receptor (beta chain) was sequenced for a study of human T cells and chemical hapten exposure. Across the whole study: Patch tests put 0.01% DPC on the upper back, read at 6 days. Per-sample variation in TCR yield stemmed mainly from small pooled library volume differences.

TCRdb re-analysed the RACE reads in MiXCR, keeping a single row per CDR3 protein. The repertoire holds tens of thousands of distinct CDR3 sequences, with approximately 11% as singletons. Regarding this clonotype: The final CDR3 position lacks the conserved phenylalanine or tryptophan, pointing to a likely read error.

Time point specified: pre-sensitization, week 0. The treatment denotes: therapeutic diphenylcyclopropenone sensitization with weekly scalp DPC. The total RNA was obtained from whole blood that was not fractionated. V lost 6 bases to trimming and J lost 6 bases, with 19 bases between them. In germline, CDR1 is LNHNV, CDR2 YYDKDF (reference sequence). This CDR3 is built from 15 residues. This TCR derives from a woman between 45 and 65 years old with alopecia areata. Some clones in this sample may be carry-over from other donors' samples. This rearrangement joins TRBV15 to TRBJ2-3, with D perhaps assigned TRBD1 or TRBD2 (5 bases each). Sequencing was performed on whole blood, taken in connection with sensitization to the hapten diphenylcyclopropenone (DPC). The CDR3 DNA is TGTGCCACCAGTAACGGGCCCGGGACGGGGGATACGCAGTATTAT. It yields the protein CATSNGPGTGDTQYY.